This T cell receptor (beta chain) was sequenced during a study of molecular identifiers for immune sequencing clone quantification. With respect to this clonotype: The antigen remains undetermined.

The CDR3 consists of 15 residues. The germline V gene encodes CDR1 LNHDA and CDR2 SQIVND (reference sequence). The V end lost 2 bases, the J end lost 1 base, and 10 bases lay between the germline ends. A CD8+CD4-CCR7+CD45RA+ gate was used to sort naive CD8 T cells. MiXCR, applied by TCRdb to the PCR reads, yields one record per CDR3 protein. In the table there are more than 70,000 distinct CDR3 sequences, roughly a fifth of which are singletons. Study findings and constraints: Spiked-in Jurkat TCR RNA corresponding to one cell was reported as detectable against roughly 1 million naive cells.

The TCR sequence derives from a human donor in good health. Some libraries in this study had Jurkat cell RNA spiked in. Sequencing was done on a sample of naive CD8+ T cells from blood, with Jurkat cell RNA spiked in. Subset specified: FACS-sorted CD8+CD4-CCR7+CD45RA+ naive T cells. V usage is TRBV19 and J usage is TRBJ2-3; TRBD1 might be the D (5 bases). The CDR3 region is CASSIWGEGTDTQYF. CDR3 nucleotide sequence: TGTGCCAGTAGTATATGGGGCGAGGGCACAGATACGCAGTATTTT.